What follows are 32 T cell receptor beta chains derived from one specimen sequenced in a study of blood T cells in healthy people across ages. Primers used in a second PCR of about 7 to 12 cycles were a sample-barcoded 5' primer and a J-beta primer mix. A single record per CDR3 protein comes from TCRdb applying MiXCR to the 5' RACE reads. This sample yields about 1.6 million distinct CDR3 sequences, of which about 31% are seen a single time; roughly 12% belongs to the top ten. Sequenced input: blood. The receptors shown here come from a woman between 25 and 40 years old in good health.

CDR3: CASSPTGGDGYTF. CDR3 nucleotide sequence: TGTGCCAGCAGTCCGACAGGGGGTGATGGCTACACCTTC. The chain joins TRBV6-5 to TRBJ1-2; 9 nucleotides match TRBD1. Germline V lookup: CDR1 MNHEY, CDR2 SVGAGI. This CDR3 comprises 13 residues. The trim removed 5 bases at V and 6 bases at J, leaving 4 bases unmatched.

This chain joins TRBV5-1 and TRBJ1-2, with D perhaps matching TRBD1 (6 bases). In germline, CDR1 is SGHRS, CDR2 YFSETQ. The V and J ends lost 4 bases and 4 bases respectively, with 14 bases between them. This CDR3 contains 14 residues. The CDR3 reads CASSGLGGPYGYTF. Written as DNA, the CDR3 is TGCGCCAGCAGCGGCCTAGGGGGACCCTATGGCTACACCTTC.

This chain uses TRBV10-3 with TRBJ1-1, with D possibly matching TRBD1 (5 bases). The germline CDR1 and CDR2 sequences are ENHRY and SYGVKD. The V end was cut by 0 bases, the J end by 5 bases, with 19 bases between. CDR3 length: 17 amino acids. The CDR3 nucleotides are TGTGCCATCAGTGAGTCGGCGGGGGTTATGGGGGGGACTGAAGCTTTCTTT. Translation: CAISESAGVMGGTEAFF.

The rearrangement joins TRBV12-3 or TRBV12-4 to TRBJ2-7; either TRBD1 or TRBD2 may supply D (5 bases each). This CDR3 region has 13 residues. The V and J ends lost 5 bases and 5 bases respectively, with 13 bases between them. Here the CDR3 reads CASSPGAWDEQYF. CDR3 sequence (DNA): TGTGCCAGCAGTCCCGGGGCCTGGGACGAGCAGTACTTC.

This clonotype showed up just a few times. The chain joins TRBV6-1 to TRBJ1-2; 9 bases match TRBD1. Trimming at V came to 5 bases and at J to 7 bases, leaving 14 bases not matched to a gene. This CDR3 has 16 amino acids. Per germline, CDR1 MNHNS and CDR2 SASEGT. This chain's CDR3 is CASSSPGQGSVSGYTF. CDR3 nucleotide sequence: TGTGCCAGCAGTTCACCGGGACAGGGCTCTGTTTCTGGCTACACCTTC.

This clonotype was picked up many times. The rearrangement links TRBV4-1 to TRBJ1-2; 7 positions agree with TRBD1. Germline lookup yields CDR1 MGHRA and CDR2 YSYEKL. This CDR3 comprises 15 residues. Unmatched junction bases numbered 9, after V lost 0 bases and J lost 8 bases. CDR3: CASSQEPTGVQGYTF. Here the CDR3 DNA reads TGCGCCAGCAGCCAAGAACCCACAGGGGTCCAAGGCTACACCTTC.

The sample holds a few counts of this clonotype. The chain carries TRBV4-1 and TRBJ2-7; 8 bases map to TRBD1. Germline V gene lookup returns CDR1 MGHRA and CDR2 YSYEKL. V shed 4 bases, J shed 3 bases, and the junction held 8 bases outside the gene matches. This CDR3 has 15 amino acids. The CDR3: CASSPGQGGNYEQYF. Written as DNA, the CDR3 is TGCGCCAGCAGCCCCGGACAGGGTGGAAACTACGAGCAGTACTTC.

This clonotype was counted ten times or more. In nucleotides, the CDR3 is TGCAGCGCTGCCCCGGCGGGAGGCCCCGATACGCAGTATTTT. Its translation is CSAAPAGGPDTQYF. This rearrangement joins TRBV29-1 to TRBJ2-3; 8 bases line up with TRBD2. The CDR3 runs to 14 residues. CDR1 and CDR2 from the germline V gene are SQVTM and ANQGSEA. With V trimmed by 7 bases and J by 6 bases, 12 bases remained unmatched.

This clonotype was seen only once. Germline is not matched at one junction end, which may reflect a read error. For the CDR3, the DNA is TGCAGTTTTGCTACGACTTCGATCAGCACAGATGCGCAGTATTTT. Its protein is CSFATTSISTDAQYF. The gene calls are TRBV20-1 and TRBJ2-3, with D hard to call. Germline CDR1 reads DFQATT; CDR2 reads SNEGSKA (reference sequence). There are 15 residues in the CDR3.

The V and J genes are TRBV7-9 and TRBJ2-7; 7 bases fit TRBD1. Germline CDR1 SEHNR, CDR2 FQNEAQ (reference sequence). Losses at the gene ends were 6 bases for V and 6 bases for J; bases not matched to a gene: 8. This CDR3 is 13 amino acids long. The CDR3 coding sequence is TGTGCCAGCAGTCCGACAGGGTTTCGCGAGCAGTACTTC. The encoded protein is CASSPTGFREQYF.

This clonotype has only a few counts. The chain carries TRBV7-3 and TRBJ2-1; TRBD2 might be the D (5 bases). This CDR3 is 14 amino acids long. V lost 5 bases, J lost 7 bases, and 15 bases lay in between. Germline V lookup: CDR1 SGHTA, CDR2 FQGTGA. This chain's CDR3 is CASSQTDRRNEQFF. The CDR3 nucleotides read TGTGCCAGCAGCCAGACGGATCGGAGGAATGAGCAGTTCTTC.

The chain is built from TRBV7-6 and TRBJ2-1; 7 bases map to TRBD2. The CDR3 length is 15 residues. In germline, CDR1 is SGHVS, CDR2 FNYEAQ. Losses at the gene ends were 4 bases for V and 2 bases for J; bases not matched to a gene: 5. The CDR3 DNA reads as TGTGCCAGCAGCTCACAAGCGGGACCCTACAATGAGCAGTTCTTC. Its protein is CASSSQAGPYNEQFF.

This clonotype has a handful of counts. The V gene is TRBV7-6, the J gene TRBJ2-1; TRBD2 matches 10 bases. The V gene's germline CDR1 is SGHVS and CDR2 FNYEAQ. V shed 7 bases, J shed 7 bases, and the junction held 10 bases outside the gene matches. The CDR3 covers 15 residues. This chain's CDR3 is CASTQLAGAANEQFF. CDR3 DNA: TGTGCCAGCACCCAGCTAGCGGGAGCTGCTAATGAGCAGTTCTTC.

This clonotype was counted once. V is TRBV11-2 and J is TRBJ2-7, with D perhaps TRBD1 (5 bases). The germline CDR1 and CDR2 sequences are SGHAT and FQNNGV. The CDR3 runs 13 residues. Trimming left V 0 bases short and J 7 bases short, with 10 bases between. CDR3 sequence reads: CASSLDFRTEQYF. The DNA of the CDR3 is TGTGCCAGCAGCTTAGATTTCAGGACAGAGCAGTACTTC.

For this clonotype: Since a much larger clone is just one base distant, this may be a read error. The rearrangement links TRBV29-1 to TRBJ2-5, with D perhaps TRBD1 (5 bases). This CDR3 spans 14 amino acids. The germline V and J ends were trimmed by 3 bases and 0 bases, with 11 bases remaining between them. Germline CDR1 is SQVTM and CDR2 is ANQGSEA. Written as DNA, the CDR3 is TGCAGCGTTGAGGGCAGGGTGAACCAAGAGACCCAGTACTTC. It specifies CSVEGRVNQETQYF.

This sequence joins TRBV28 and TRBJ2-4, with D perhaps matching TRBD1 (5 bases). Gene TRBJ2-7 matches the end of the DNA better, so the J call may be wrong. Germline assignment: CDR1 MDHEN and CDR2 SYDVKM. The CDR3 spans 13 residues. The CDR3 region is CASLKNGASEQYF. As DNA, the CDR3 is TGTGCCAGTCTGAAAAATGGGGCATCCGAGCAGTACTTC.

This clonotype was found many times. The V gene is TRBV9, the J gene TRBJ2-3, with D hard to call. Germline V CDR1 and CDR2: SGDLS, YYNGEE. The CDR3 sequence is 12 residues long. Trimming cost V 0 bases and J 4 bases, with 3 bases left between them. In DNA, the CDR3 is TGTGCCAGCAGCGTAGATGCAGATACGCAGTATTTT. It encodes CASSVDADTQYF.

The chain has TRBV9 and TRBJ2-7; D is undetermined. The germline CDR1 and CDR2 sequences are SGDLS and YYNGEE. Deletions cut 0 bases from V and 5 bases from J, with 9 bases between. The CDR3 spans 13 residues. CDR3 sequence (DNA): TGTGCCAGCAGCGTAGCAGGTTATGACGAGCAGTACTTC. Its protein is CASSVAGYDEQYF.

V gene TRBV9 combines with J gene TRBJ1-1; D is ambiguous. The CDR3 sequence is 14 residues long. With 0 bases removed from V and 5 bases from J, the gap between germline ends came to 11 bases. Germline CDR1 SGDLS, CDR2 YYNGEE. In DNA, the CDR3 is TGTGCCAGCAGCGTAGAGACCGGAAGAACTGAAGCTTTCTTT. Translated, it gives CASSVETGRTEAFF.

The table lists this clonotype with many counts. This chain connects TRBV29-1 to TRBJ2-1; TRBD1 agrees at 8 bases. Germline V CDR1 and CDR2: SQVTM, ANQGSEA. This CDR3 has 12 residues. V lost 6 bases, J lost 8 bases, and 6 bases stayed unmatched. CDR3 sequence reads: CSVSQGAYEQFF. The CDR3 region has the DNA TGCAGCGTATCCCAGGGGGCCTATGAGCAGTTCTTC.

The chain links TRBV5-1 to TRBJ2-5, with 14 bases identical to TRBD2. The CDR3 length is 17 residues. V trimming: 4 bases; J trimming: 1 base; junction bases outside the gene matches: 6. Per germline, CDR1 SGHRS and CDR2 YFSETQ. CDR3 nucleotide sequence: TGCGCCAGCAGCGGTGGACTAGCGGGAGGCGTCCAAGAGACCCAGTACTTC. This translates into CASSGGLAGGVQETQYF.

CDR3 sequence (DNA): TGTGCCAGCAGTAGCGGGACTAGCGGGACCTTTTATGAACAGTACTTC. It codes for CASSSGTSGTFYEQYF. V usage is TRBV27 and J usage is TRBJ2-7; 13 bases map to TRBD2. V lost 5 bases, J lost 10 bases, and 14 bases stayed unmatched. Germline lookup yields CDR1 MNHEY and CDR2 SMNVEV (reference sequence). The CDR3 length is 16 residues.

This clonotype was detected only a few times. J is TRBJ1-5 and V is TRBV6-1, with 11 bases fitting TRBD1. The V gene's germline CDR1 is MNHNS and CDR2 SASEGT. This CDR3 has 16 amino acids. V was clipped by 5 bases and J by 2 bases; unmatched bases: 5. The CDR3 reads CASSPWTGGRNQPQHF. The CDR3 DNA reads as TGTGCCAGCAGTCCCTGGACAGGGGGCCGCAATCAGCCCCAGCATTTT.

This clonotype was counted a few times. The V gene is TRBV14, the J gene TRBJ2-5; maybe TRBD2 (5 bases). The CDR3 consists of 14 residues. CDR1 SGHDN and CDR2 FVKESK come from the germline V gene. V was cut by 5 bases and J by 5 bases, with 15 bases left in between. This chain's CDR3 is CASSAGVSGETQYF. For the CDR3, the DNA is TGTGCCAGCAGCGCCGGGGTGAGCGGCGAGACCCAGTACTTC.

The J gene is TRBJ1-1, the V gene TRBV12-3 or TRBV12-4, with D hard to call. The CDR3 runs 14 residues. The V and J ends lost 4 bases and 4 bases respectively, with 13 bases between them. The CDR3 here is CASSSTVMGTEAFF. CDR3 DNA sequence: TGTGCCAGCAGTTCTACCGTTATGGGCACTGAAGCTTTCTTT.

This chain connects TRBV14 to TRBJ1-4, with D perhaps matching TRBD1 (5 bases). CDR3 length: 17 amino acids. The V gene lost 0 bases and the J gene lost 5 bases, with 16 bases spanning the gap. Germline CDR1 and CDR2: SGHDN and FVKESK. The CDR3 here is CASSQDRGGVLNEKLFF. The CDR3 DNA follows: TGTGCCAGCAGCCAAGACCGTGGGGGAGTCTTGAATGAAAAACTGTTTTTT. Full variable domain (remainder filled in from reference TRBV14 and TRBJ1-4): EAGVTQFPSHSVIEKGQTVTLRCDPISGHDNLYWYRRVMGKEIKFLLHFVKESKQDESGMPNNRFLAERTGGTYSTLKVQPAELEDSGVYFCASSQDRGGVLNEKLFFGSGTQLSVL.

Note on this clonotype: One end of the junction is discordant with germline, which a read error may explain. V gene TRBV10-2 combines with J gene TRBJ2-1; perhaps TRBD2 as D (6 bases). From germline, CDR1 is WSHSY and CDR2 SAAADI. The CDR3 length is 16 residues. The CDR3 here is CASSENSGSQYNEQFF. The CDR3 DNA sequence: TGCGCCAGCAGTGAGAATAGCGGTAGTCAGTACAACGAGCAGTTCTTC.

The genes are TRBV28 and TRBJ2-1, with 8 nucleotides matching TRBD2. The germline CDR1 and CDR2 sequences are MDHEN and SYDVKM. The CDR3 has 16 residues. V dropped 7 bases and J dropped 0; count of bases not matched to a gene: 8. The CDR3 nucleotides read TGTGCCAGCAATTCGAGACTAGCGAACTCCTACAATGAGCAGTTCTTC. Encoded protein: CASNSRLANSYNEQFF. Based on the CDR3 plus reference TRBV28 and TRBJ2-1, the full variable domain is DVKVTQSSRYLVKRTGEKVFLECVQDMDHENMFWYRQDPGLGLRLIYFSYDVKMKEKGDIPEGYSVSREKKERFSLILESASTNQTSMYLCASNSRLANSYNEQFFGPGTRLTVL.

The chain has TRBV20-1 and TRBJ2-3; TRBD2 might be the D (7 bases). The germline V gene has CDR1 DFQATT and CDR2 SNEGSKA (reference sequence). The CDR3 is 13 residues long. Trimming pared 0 bases from V and 14 bases from J, leaving 18 bases between. The CDR3 DNA reads TGCAGTGCTAGAGAAGTCCAGAGGGGGGGCCGGTATTTT. Its protein product is CSAREVQRGGRYF.

The rearrangement uses TRBV6-2 or TRBV6-3 and TRBJ2-7, with a weak D call TRBD2 (5 bases). This CDR3 region has 14 residues. Germline CDR1 MNHEY, CDR2 SVGEGT. Trimming pared 2 bases from V and 3 bases from J, leaving 11 bases between. This chain's CDR3 is CASSYLGGRYEQYF. CDR3 nucleotide sequence: TGTGCCAGCAGTTACCTTGGAGGCCGCTACGAGCAGTACTTC.

This clonotype was counted a few times. The chain employs TRBV20-1 and TRBJ2-3; 7 bases are a match to TRBD2. The ends lost 3 bases at V and 11 bases at J; junction bases unmatched: 17. This CDR3 has 15 residues. CDR1 is DFQATT, CDR2 SNEGSKA, per germline (reference sequence). The chain's CDR3 is CSARPRTRRTNEQYF. DNA of the CDR3: TGCAGTGCTAGGCCCCGGACTAGGAGGACGAATGAGCAGTATTTT.

The chain has TRBV13 and TRBJ2-5; D uncertain. V was trimmed by 5 bases and J by 0 bases, leaving 10 bases between them. The CDR3 totals 14 residues. Germline V gene data show CDR1 as PRHDT and CDR2 as FYEKMQ (reference sequence). CDR3: CASSHTTYQETQYF. The CDR3 nucleotides read TGTGCCAGCAGCCACACTACTTACCAAGAGACCCAGTACTTC.